One sample yielded the 18 T cell receptor beta chains listed below, sequenced in a study of CD4 T cells in relation to SARS-CoV-2 and coronaviruses. Method: immunoSEQ multiplex PCR; TCRdb's copy keeps in-frame clones and lacks some. The repertoire includes around 25,000 clones, around 70% of them detected once, and less than 20% sits in the top ten. CD4+ T cells from unexposed donors were obtained before the COVID-19 pandemic (2011-2018). Isolation of CD4+ T cells took place after approximately 11 days in culture. These TCRs are of unknown antigen specificity. Sequenced sample: CD4+ T cells from PBMCs, cultured in vitro. Every receptor here comes from a human donor in good health.

This chain links TRBV7-9 with TRBJ2-1; D tentatively reads TRBD1 or TRBD2 (5 bases each). The germline V gene encodes CDR1 SEHNR and CDR2 FQNEAQ (reference sequence). The CDR3 totals 12 residues. V was shortened by 4 bases and J by 10 bases, with 11 bases between the two germline ends. This CDR3 reads CASSSDEGEQFF. In nucleotides, the CDR3 is TGTGCCAGCAGCTCGGACGAGGGGGAGCAGTTCTTC. Together with reference TRBV7-9 and TRBJ2-1, the CDR3 gives the full variable domain: DTGVSQNPRHKITKRGQNVTFRCDPISEHNRLYWYRQTLGQGPEFLTYFQNEAQLEKSRLLSDRFSAERPKGSFSTLEIQRTEQGDSAMYLCASSSDEGEQFFGPGTRLTVL.

This clone was observed a single time. CDR3 in DNA: TGTGCCAGCAGTGTTGAGGCGAGGCAGTACTTC. It yields the protein CASSVEARQYF. V gene TRBV28 combines with J gene TRBJ2-7, with D unresolved. V shed 5 bases and J shed 9 bases, with 11 bases lying between them. Germline CDR1 is MDHEN and CDR2 is SYDVKM. This CDR3 has 11 amino acids.

The chain employs TRBV5-1 and TRBJ1-3; D ambiguous. Germline V gene lookup returns CDR1 SGHRS and CDR2 YFSETQ. CDR3 size: 15 residues. V lost 1 base to trimming and J lost 2 bases, with 10 bases between them. CDR3 sequence: CASSLFPEAGNTIYF. CDR3 sequence (DNA): TGCGCCAGCAGCTTGTTCCCAGAGGCTGGAAACACCATATATTTT.

The V and J genes are TRBV27 and TRBJ1-4, with 7 bases lining up with TRBD1. V was clipped by 5 bases and J by 4 bases; unmatched bases: 10. Germline V lookup: CDR1 MNHEY, CDR2 SMNVEV (reference sequence). This CDR3 contains 16 residues. The CDR3 nucleotides read TGTGCCAGCAGTCCCACGGGACAGAGGTTTAATGAAAAACTGTTTTTT. Translation: CASSPTGQRFNEKLFF.

The chain has TRBV12-5 and TRBJ1-5, with D uncertain. Germline V CDR1 and CDR2: LGHNT, FRNRAP. The CDR3 sequence is 15 residues long. Between the trimmed V and J ends, which lost 0 bases and 6 bases, there was a span of 12 bases. In nucleotides, the CDR3 is TGTGCTAGTGGTTTGGTTGTGGGCCTCGGTCAGCCCCAGCATTTT. Translation: CASGLVVGLGQPQHF.

Sample share makes this clone medium-sized (0.01 to 0.1%). V gene TRBV19 combines with J gene TRBJ1-3; a weak D match, TRBD1 (6 bases). This CDR3 region has 14 residues. Germline assignment: CDR1 LNHDA and CDR2 SQIVND (reference sequence). V was trimmed by 6 bases and J by 0 bases, leaving 9 bases between them. CDR3 in amino acids: CASRGQPSGNTIYF. DNA for the CDR3: TGTGCCAGTAGGGGACAACCCTCTGGAAACACCATATATTTT.

The genes are TRBV7-3 and TRBJ2-2; 13 bases are shared with TRBD2. The V gene end was trimmed by 5 bases and the J gene end by 6 bases; junction bases not matched to a gene: 6. Germline loops: CDR1 SGHTA, CDR2 FQGTGA. CDR3 size: 16 residues. Here the CDR3 reads CASSETSGRPPGELFF. The CDR3 DNA reads as TGTGCCAGCAGCGAGACTAGCGGGAGGCCTCCCGGGGAGCTGTTTTTT.

The chain combines TRBV28 with TRBJ1-4; D gene unclear. Trimming shortened V by 7 bases and J by 4 bases, and 19 bases separated the two germline ends. The CDR3 sequence is 16 residues long. Germline V gives CDR1 MDHEN, CDR2 SYDVKM. The chain's CDR3 is CASTTFQSGNNEKLFF. The CDR3 bases are TGTGCCAGCACCACCTTTCAGTCGGGGAATAATGAAAAACTGTTTTTT.

The genes are TRBV5-5 and TRBJ2-1; D call uncertain. Trimming took off 4 bases at V and 8 bases at J, with 13 bases between the two ends. Germline V CDR1 and CDR2: SGHKS, YYEKEE (reference sequence). The CDR3 consists of 13 residues. The CDR3 region is CASSTGPRYEQFF. The DNA for the CDR3 is TGTGCCAGCAGCACTGGACCGAGGTATGAGCAGTTCTTC.

The CDR3 coding sequence is TGCGCCAGCAGCTTGGCGCTAGCGGGATACAATGAGCAGTTCTTC. It is translated as CASSLALAGYNEQFF. The chain employs TRBV5-1 and TRBJ2-1; TRBD2 matches at 9 bases. The germline CDR1 and CDR2 sequences are SGHRS and YFSETQ. Trimming cost V 0 bases and J 4 bases; bases outside gene matches: 2. CDR3 length equals 15 residues.

V is TRBV5-1 and J is TRBJ1-3; D might be TRBD1 (5 bases). Trimming stripped 4 bases from V and 2 bases from J, with 16 bases between. Germline CDR1 is SGHRS and CDR2 is YFSETQ. The CDR3 contains 16 residues. The CDR3 coding sequence is TGCGCCAGCAGCCCAACCCCCGGGACGACTGGAAACACCATATATTTT. Translating it yields CASSPTPGTTGNTIYF.

This clone was recorded a few times. CDR3 sequence: CASTQRGADRNNEKLFF. The CDR3 region has the DNA TGTGCCAGCACTCAACGAGGGGCCGACAGAAATAATGAAAAACTGTTTTTT. The chain has TRBV19 and TRBJ1-4; tentatively, D is TRBD1 (5 bases). The length of the CDR3 is 17 residues. CDR1 is LNHDA, CDR2 SQIVND, per germline (reference sequence). V was shortened by 9 bases and J by 4 bases, with 24 bases between the two germline ends.

This clone was observed a handful of times. The rearrangement uses TRBV19 and TRBJ1-2; D is possibly TRBD1 (6 bases). The CDR3 runs to 13 residues. Germline V gene data show CDR1 as LNHDA and CDR2 as SQIVND (reference sequence). The ends were cut back, 11 bases at V and 5 bases at J, with 18 bases in the middle. DNA for the CDR3: TGTGCCCCACCGGGACATCTCTCGTATGGCTACACCTTC. Translation: CAPPGHLSYGYTF.

The V and J genes are TRBV25-1 and TRBJ1-4, with D possibly being TRBD1 (5 bases). The germline CDR1 and CDR2 sequences are MGHDK and SYGVNS. This CDR3 comprises 14 residues. The V gene lost 6 bases and the J gene lost 5 bases, with 13 bases spanning the gap. The CDR3 bases are TGTGCCAGCAGGCGGGACCTGGGAAATGAAAAACTGTTTTTT. Translated: CASRRDLGNEKLFF.

This clone occurred a few times. J is TRBJ2-1 and V is TRBV25-1, with 7 bases aligning to TRBD1. The CDR3 covers 14 residues. Germline CDR1 is MGHDK and CDR2 is SYGVNS. After removal of 6 bases from V and 3 bases from J, the junction contained 5 bases not matched to a gene. The CDR3 region has the DNA TGTGCCAGCAGCCGACAGGGTAGCTACAATGAGCAGTTCTTC. It codes for CASSRQGSYNEQFF.

The chain couples TRBV5-1 to TRBJ2-3, with TRBD1 matching 8 bases. The V gene's germline CDR1 is SGHRS and CDR2 YFSETQ. Trimming took 4 bases from V and 4 from J; bases not matched to a gene: 8. The CDR3 contains 15 residues. CDR3 residues: CASSEGQGWSDTQYF. The CDR3 DNA follows: TGCGCCAGCAGCGAAGGACAGGGCTGGTCAGATACGCAGTATTTT.

This clone was counted only a few times. This chain links TRBV18 with TRBJ2-1; perhaps TRBD1 as D (6 bases). The CDR3 extends over 15 amino acids. Trimming left V 2 bases short and J 8 bases short, with 16 bases between. Germline assignment: CDR1 KGHSH and CDR2 LQKENI. The DNA for the CDR3 is TGTGCCAGCTCACCAGCAGGGGCCGGTTTCTATGAGCAGTTCTTC. As protein: CASSPAGAGFYEQFF.

In DNA, the CDR3 is TGTGCCAGCAGGGCCAATAGTGGGGAGAAAGCTTTCTTT. This gives the protein CASRANSGEKAFF. The chain links TRBV12-3 or TRBV12-4 to TRBJ1-1, with D unclear. This CDR3 has 13 residues. Trimming left V 6 bases short and J 9 bases short, with 17 bases between.